These 19 T cell receptor beta chains were all obtained from the same sample, sequenced in a study of Ad26.COV2.S vaccination and SARS-CoV-2 variants. The treatment was: over 15 received Ad26.COV2.S at low or high dose, single or two shots; 5 received placebo; per-sample allocation not given. Specimen acquisition occurred on day 63 following the initial vaccine or placebo injection. Assay: immunoSEQ multiplex PCR; the TCRdb copy retains only in-frame clones and omits some. This repertoire shows hundreds of thousands of clones, roughly 81% found once; its top ten account for 2.5% to 3.5%. Specimen: peripheral blood, collected in a trial of Ad26.COV2.S vaccine versus placebo. These receptors were collected from a person aged 18-65 years who received the Ad26.COV2.S COVID-19 vaccine or a placebo.

The CDR3 protein is CASSIRETGGRKTQYF. The CDR3 DNA sequence: TGTGCCAGTAGTATAAGGGAGACAGGGGGCCGGAAGACCCAGTACTTC. This rearrangement joins TRBV19 to TRBJ2-5, with 10 bases matching TRBD1. The V gene's germline CDR1 is LNHDA and CDR2 SQIVND (reference sequence). After removal of 2 bases from V and 6 bases from J, the junction contained 9 bases not matched to a gene. The CDR3 totals 16 residues.

This sequence joins TRBV2 and TRBJ1-1; 10 positions agree with TRBD1. The V gene end was trimmed by 6 bases and the J gene end by 5 bases; junction bases not matched to a gene: 9. The germline CDR1 and CDR2 sequences are SNHLY and FYNNEI. This CDR3 has 15 amino acids. CDR3 loop: CASSDPGQGKTEAFF. The CDR3 nucleotides are TGTGCCAGCAGCGACCCGGGACAGGGGAAAACTGAAGCTTTCTTT.

The chain combines TRBV7-9 with TRBJ1-5, with D perhaps matching TRBD1 (6 bases). V dropped 8 bases and J dropped 2 bases, with 13 bases sitting between them. This CDR3 spans 14 amino acids. Germline V gene lookup returns CDR1 SEHNR and CDR2 FQNEAQ (reference sequence). In nucleotides, the CDR3 is TGTGCCAGCCGCCGGGAGGGGGGCAATCAGCCCCAGCATTTT. Encoded protein: CASRREGGNQPQHF. The full variable domain, completed using reference TRBV7-9 and TRBJ1-5, is DTGVSQNPRHKITKRGQNVTFRCDPISEHNRLYWYRQTLGQGPEFLTYFQNEAQLEKSRLLSDRFSAERPKGSFSTLEIQRTEQGDSAMYLCASRREGGNQPQHFGDGTRLSIL.

V usage is TRBV5-1 and J usage is TRBJ1-1; D is undetermined. The V gene's germline CDR1 is SGHRS and CDR2 YFSETQ. V was trimmed by 2 bases and J by 4 bases, leaving 12 bases between them. The CDR3 has 14 residues. The chain's CDR3 is CASSFMEGPTEAFF. The CDR3 bases are TGCGCCAGCAGCTTCATGGAGGGTCCCACTGAAGCTTTCTTT.

The rearrangement joins TRBV5-4 to TRBJ2-7; 7 bases agree with TRBD2. Germline-derived CDR1 and CDR2 are SGHNT and YYREEE (reference sequence). The CDR3 sequence is 15 residues long. The ends lost 5 bases at V and 7 bases at J; junction bases unmatched: 15. The CDR3 reads CASSSPSRGAGEQYF. CDR3 sequence (DNA): TGTGCCAGCAGTAGCCCCTCCCGGGGAGCGGGAGAGCAGTACTTC.

The CDR3 region has the DNA TGTGCCAGTAGTATCAGGGGAAAAAGCACAGATACGCAGTATTTT. Its protein product is CASSIRGKSTDTQYF. V and J are TRBV19 and TRBJ2-3; D is perhaps TRBD1 (6 bases). Germline V gives CDR1 LNHDA, CDR2 SQIVND (reference sequence). There are 15 residues in the CDR3. Between the trimmed V and J ends, which lost 3 bases and 0 bases, there was a span of 10 bases.

The V and J genes are TRBV4-3 and TRBJ1-6; 9 positions agree with TRBD1. The CDR3 covers 15 residues. V trimming: 1 base; J trimming: 6 bases; junction bases outside the gene matches: 1. Germline lookup yields CDR1 LGHNA and CDR2 YSLEER. CDR3 DNA sequence: TGCGCCAGCAGCCAAGGGACAGGGGCTAATTCACCCCTCCACTTT. Protein sequence: CASSQGTGANSPLHF.

The chain uses TRBV7-2 and TRBJ2-1; the match to TRBD2 covers 8 bases. V gave up 5 bases and J gave up 2 bases; unmatched junction bases: 5. The length of the CDR3 is 15 residues. CDR1 and CDR2 from the germline V gene are SGHTA and FQGNSA. Here the CDR3 reads CASSQRRGAYNEQFF. CDR3 DNA: TGTGCCAGCAGCCAGAGGCGGGGGGCCTACAATGAGCAGTTCTTC. Supplemented by reference TRBV7-2 and TRBJ2-1, the full variable domain reads GAGVSQSPSNKVTEKGKDVELRCDPISGHTALYWYRQSLGQGLEFLIYFQGNSAPDKSGLPSDRFSAERTGGSVSTLTIQRTQQEDSAVYLCASSQRRGAYNEQFFGPGTRLTVL.

This chain joins TRBV19 and TRBJ1-1; a possible D gene is TRBD1 (6 bases). In germline, CDR1 is LNHDA, CDR2 SQIVND (reference sequence). CDR3 size: 13 residues. Trimming took 5 bases from V and 8 from J, leaving 15 bases between them. The CDR3 nucleotides are TGTGCCAGTAGTCAACAGGGTGGGACGGAAGCTTTCTTT. It encodes CASSQQGGTEAFF. The variable domain in full, with the rest retrieved from reference TRBV19 and TRBJ1-1, is DGGITQSPKYLFRKEGQNVTLSCEQNLNHDAMYWYRQDPGQGLRLIYYSQIVNDFQKGDIAEGYSVSREKKESFPLTVTSAQKNPTAFYLCASSQQGGTEAFFGQGTRLTVV.

The chain uses TRBV24-1 and TRBJ2-1, with 8 bases that match TRBD1. The germline CDR1 and CDR2 sequences are KGHDR and SFDVKD. Trimming at V came to 2 bases and at J to 2 bases, leaving 4 bases not matched to a gene. The CDR3 has 16 amino acids. The CDR3 DNA is TGTGCCACCAGTGATTCAAGGGACAGGCCCTACAATGAGCAGTTCTTC. Translated, it gives CATSDSRDRPYNEQFF.

The CDR3 spells CAGRTGSSYNSPLHF. CDR3 nucleotides: TGTGCCGGCCGTACGGGAAGCTCCTATAATTCACCCCTCCACTTT. V is TRBV6-5 and J is TRBJ1-6; D ambiguous. V shed 11 bases and J shed 0 bases, with 14 bases lying between them. Germline values: CDR1 MNHEY, CDR2 SVGAGI. The CDR3 runs 15 residues.

The chain couples TRBV28 to TRBJ2-2; 8 bases align to TRBD2. CDR1 is MDHEN and CDR2 is SYDVKM in the germline V gene. J was trimmed by 1 base and V by 7 bases; bases with no gene match: 8. The CDR3 runs 16 residues. The CDR3 is CASIRREDLNTGELFF. The CDR3 nucleotides are TGTGCCAGCATCCGGCGGGAGGATTTGAACACCGGGGAGCTGTTTTTT.

The rearrangement uses TRBV11-2 and TRBJ2-5; 8 nucleotides align to TRBD2. The CDR3 totals 14 residues. Germline V gene sequence: CDR1 SGHAT, CDR2 FQNNGV. J was trimmed by 7 bases and V by 5 bases; bases with no gene match: 9. The CDR3 sequence is CASSRGGTVGTQYF. The CDR3 nucleotides are TGTGCCAGCAGCCGCGGGGGGACGGTCGGGACCCAGTACTTC.

This rearrangement joins TRBV7-8 to TRBJ2-3, with 11 positions matching TRBD1. Trimming at V came to 5 bases and at J to 0 bases, leaving 4 bases not matched to a gene. Germline V CDR1 and CDR2: SGHVS, FQNEAQ. The CDR3 length is 16 residues. The CDR3 sequence is CASSHRDRGSTDTQYF. The CDR3 DNA reads as TGTGCCAGCAGCCACCGGGACAGGGGGAGCACAGATACGCAGTATTTT.

V gene TRBV27 combines with J gene TRBJ2-7; 12 positions match TRBD1. From germline, CDR1 is MNHEY and CDR2 SMNVEV (reference sequence). The CDR3 length is 16 residues. Trimming took 1 base from V and 2 from J; bases not matched to a gene: 3. CDR3 sequence (DNA): TGTGCCAGCAGTTTATTTGGGACAGGGGGCCCCTACGAGCAGTACTTC. As protein: CASSLFGTGGPYEQYF.

The chain is built from TRBV24-1 and TRBJ2-2; 8 bases fit TRBD2. Germline CDR1 is KGHDR and CDR2 is SFDVKD. This CDR3 region has 22 residues. V lost 2 bases to trimming and J lost 2 bases; unmatched junction nucleotides: 21. Here the CDR3 reads CATSDSAPLQGAGALNTGELFF. The CDR3 DNA is TGTGCCACCAGTGATTCCGCTCCTCTCCAGGGAGCGGGGGCTCTTAACACCGGGGAGCTGTTTTTT.

The rearrangement joins TRBV24-1 to TRBJ2-5, with 9 bases matching TRBD2. Germline V gives CDR1 KGHDR, CDR2 SFDVKD. The V gene end was trimmed by 4 bases and the J gene end by 2 bases; junction bases not matched to a gene: 13. The CDR3 has 18 amino acids. The CDR3 protein is CATSEAGLAKKSQETQYF. In DNA form, the CDR3 reads TGTGCCACCAGTGAAGCGGGACTAGCTAAAAAAAGTCAAGAGACCCAGTACTTC.

This clone showed up just once. J is TRBJ2-7 and V is TRBV7-9; a weak D match, TRBD1 (6 bases). V lost 0 bases and J lost 6, with 12 bases in between. The CDR3 extends over 14 amino acids. CDR1 is SEHNR, CDR2 FQNEAQ, per germline (reference sequence). The CDR3 coding sequence is TGTGCCAGCAGCTTAGCCGGGACACCCTCCGAGCAGTACTTC. As protein: CASSLAGTPSEQYF.

The rearrangement uses TRBV15 and TRBJ2-7; D is undetermined. This CDR3 region has 13 residues. V was pared by 3 bases and J by 2 bases, with 8 bases between. Germline CDR1 is LNHNV and CDR2 is YYDKDF (reference sequence). The CDR3 DNA reads as TGTGCCACCAGCAGGACCTCGACCTACGAGCAGTACTTC. Translating gives CATSRTSTYEQYF.